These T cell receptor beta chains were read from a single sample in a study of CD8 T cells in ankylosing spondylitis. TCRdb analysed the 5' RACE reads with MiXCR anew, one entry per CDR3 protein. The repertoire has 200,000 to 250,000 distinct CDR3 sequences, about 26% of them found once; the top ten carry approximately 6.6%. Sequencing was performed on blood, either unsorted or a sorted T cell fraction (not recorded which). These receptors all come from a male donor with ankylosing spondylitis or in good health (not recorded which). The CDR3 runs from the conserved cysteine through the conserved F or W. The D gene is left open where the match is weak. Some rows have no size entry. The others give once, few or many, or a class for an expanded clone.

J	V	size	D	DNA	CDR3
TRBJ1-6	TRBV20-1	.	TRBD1	TGCAGTGCTAGAGGGACAGGAAATAATTCACCCCTCCACTTT	CSARGTGNNSPLHF
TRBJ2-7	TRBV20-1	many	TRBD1	TGCAGTGCTAGTTGGTCCCCGGACAGGCCGAGCTCCTACGAGCAGTACTTC	CSASWSPDRPSSYEQYF
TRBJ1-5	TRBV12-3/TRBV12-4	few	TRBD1	TGTGCCAGCAGTTGGGCAGGGGGCGGCAATCAGCCCCAGCATTTT	CASSWAGGGNQPQHF
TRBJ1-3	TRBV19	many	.	TGTGCCAGTAGCAGGAACCGGGGGACCTTCTCTGGAAACACCATATATTTT	CASSRNRGTFSGNTIYF
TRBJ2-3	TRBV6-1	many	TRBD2	TGTGCCAGCAGGAGAGCGGGAGGGCCCACAGATACGCAGTATTTT	CASRRAGGPTDTQYF
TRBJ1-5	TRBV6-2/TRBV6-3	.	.	TGTGCCAGCAGTTACACGGGGGCACAGCCCCAGCATTTT	CASSYTGAQPQHF
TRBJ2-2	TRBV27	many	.	TGTGCCAGCAGTCTCATTAGGGGGGTAGGCACCGGGGAGCTGTTTTTT	CASSLIRGVGTGELFF
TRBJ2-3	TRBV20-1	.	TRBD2	TGCAGTGCCAGTCCCTCGGTTCAAATGGTGGGCGGGAGGGGGGATACGCAGTATTTT	CSASPSVQMVGGRGDTQYF
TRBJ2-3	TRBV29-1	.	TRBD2	TGCAGCGTCGCCCTAGCGGGAGGGCCTTATTCGCAGTATTTT	CSVALAGGPYSQYF
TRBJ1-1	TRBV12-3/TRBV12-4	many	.	TGTGCCAGCAGTCTTGGACAGCTATATGAAGCTTTCTTT	CASSLGQLYEAFF
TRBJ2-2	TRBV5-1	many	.	TGCGCCAGCAAACCAGTGGGCACCGGGGAGCTGTTTTTT	CASKPVGTGELFF
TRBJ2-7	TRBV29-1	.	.	TGCAGCGTTGTTCAGAATTCCTACGAGCAGTACTTC	CSVVQNSYEQYF
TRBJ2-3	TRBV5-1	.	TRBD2	TGCGCCAGCAGCTTGGACTCTAGCGGGACCGGCACAGATACGCAGTATTTT	CASSLDSSGTGTDTQYF
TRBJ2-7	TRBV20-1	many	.	TGCAGTGCCCGGGACGGAGGGGACTACGAGCAGTACTTC	CSARDGGDYEQYF